The subject of this entry is one T cell receptor beta chain. It lacks a known antigen. Within one base of it there is no much larger clone, and no base qualities were kept. The sample comes from a study of blood T cell repertoires in COVID-19 (TCRdb year 2020). Study-level background: Samples covering the acute and convalescent phases of COVID-19 were provided by collaborators in the United States, Italy and Spain. HLA class I and class II types, where available, came from metadata supplied by the sample provider rather than from assay-based typing. The repertoires were released in a freely available public database intended as a resource for research on the immune response to SARS-CoV-2. The material from the prospective study consisted of cDNA or gDNA derived from T cells, B-cell-depleted T cells, or PBMCs. Nearly every sample came with metadata listing a de-identified subject ID, COVID-19 status, age in years and sex. The dataset comprised deeply sampled blood TCRbeta repertoires from subjects exposed to, actively infected with, or recovered from COVID-19. The samples were drawn from two sources: the first 160 participants of the ongoing ImmuneRACE study, and fewer than 1,500 subjects contributed by 6 global collaborators.

The study at large found these results: Clinical and demographic metadata were provided uncurated, with the amount varying by source and participant.

V loses 7 bases, J loses 6 bases, and the germline ends lie 15 bases apart. As encoded in the germline V gene (reference sequence), CDR1 is LGHDT while CDR2 is YNNKEL. Counted from cysteine to phenylalanine, this CDR3 has 14 amino acids. The DNA shown is the 42-base CDR3, in frame from base 1. TCRbeta CDR3 regions were amplified from genomic DNA by means of the immunoSEQ Assay, a bias-controlled multiplex PCR. Per the source publication's procedure: The number of nucleated cells in each sample was estimated by amplification of reference gene primers within the assay. Sequence reads were collapsed and filtered to measure the absolute abundance of every unique TCRbeta CDR3 rearrangement. Productive Simpson clonality was computed per sample as the square root of Simpson's diversity index over productive rearrangements. TCRdb holds this immuneACCESS table with in-frame rearrangements only. Some clones are missing; in checked studies, unresolved V genes explain under half, and the rest has no known cause. The D gene and trimming were derived from the DNA, and the V and J assignments and clone size from that table. The sample includes a few hundred thousand clones, with approximately 90% observed a single time. 3.6% of the sample comes from the top ten.

Each collaborating institution followed its own protocols to collect whole blood in K2EDTA tubes. For TCRbeta analysis, collaborators shipped samples in one of three forms: frozen whole blood, isolated PBMCs, or DNA extracted from either of those sample types. This receptor was identified in a man younger than 30 with active or convalescent COVID-19. This receptor chain uses TRBV3-1 (or the pseudogene TRBV3-2) and TRBJ2-2; the D gene is possibly TRBD1, with 8 bases matching. The sample consisted of peripheral blood. CDR3 sequence: CASTYRGGSGELFF. At the DNA level, the sequence is TGTGCCAGCACCTACAGGGGGGGGTCCGGGGAGCTGTTTTTT.